This TCR beta chain was retrieved from a study of response to subunit inactivated influenza vaccine. Overall study results and limits: Every seasonal influenza vaccination brings in few new T cells, the authors suggested.

TCRdb reprocessed the RT-PCR reads via MiXCR and lists one record per CDR3 protein. The sample records hundreds of thousands of distinct CDR3 sequences, about 15% being singletons. The CDR3 has 14 residues. V was clipped by 10 bases and J by 4 bases; unmatched bases: 8. The V gene's germline CDR1 is MDHEN and CDR2 SYDVKM. This clonotype was counted between two and nine times. Its target is not known. This clonotype was obtained from a man aged 50-59 years who received an inactivated influenza vaccine. This sequence joins TRBV28 and TRBJ2-1; TRBD2 agrees at 9 bases. The sequencing here drew on PBMCs from blood, taken roughly 15 days before vaccination. CDR3 protein: CATTTSGDYNEQFF. The CDR3 nucleotides read TGTGCCACCACGACTAGCGGAGATTACAATGAGCAGTTCTTC. Full variable domain (remainder filled in from reference TRBV28 and TRBJ2-1): DVKVTQSSRYLVKRTGEKVFLECVQDMDHENMFWYRQDPGLGLRLIYFSYDVKMKEKGDIPEGYSVSREKKERFSLILESASTNQTSMYLCATTTSGDYNEQFFGPGTRLTVL.